This entry concerns a single TCR beta chain. This CDR3 comprises 13 residues. Deletions cut 5 bases from V and 3 bases from J, with 8 bases between. Germline V lookup: CDR1 LNHDA, CDR2 SQIVND (reference sequence). The sample comes from a study of lymphopenia after photon versus proton radiotherapy. Profiling relied on immunoSEQ multiplex PCR, and the TCRdb table lists in-frame clones only, not all of them. The sample includes 83,000 or so clones, around four fifths of them seen just once. The sample in question was peripheral blood, obtained from a patient treated with proton-based radiotherapy. This receptor was identified in a man aged 60 to 69 with pancreatic cancer. The V gene is TRBV19, the J gene TRBJ1-5, with D perhaps matching TRBD1 (5 bases). The CDR3 nucleotides are TGTGCCAGTAGTGTACAGGACAATCAGCCCCAGCATTTT. This codes for CASSVQDNQPQHF.